These T cell receptor beta chains were read from a single sample in a study of identical twins. Each CDR3 protein is one row after TCRdb ran MiXCR on the 5' RACE reads. The table has just under 550,000 distinct CDR3 sequences, 13% to 15% seen once. These data were also reused for a study on yellow fever vaccine responses in identical twins.

Sequenced material: CD4+ T cells sorted from blood. Receptors were obtained from a woman under 30 in good health. CDR3s leave out the opening cysteine and the closing phenylalanine or tryptophan. Clone size is stated in some rows and not others, as once, few, many or a class when expanded.

TRBV12-3/TRBV12-4	.	TRBJ2-1	ASSLDPAGGLDVEQF
TRBV28	.	TRBJ2-2	ASSFDYTVRAGELF
TRBV4-1	.	TRBJ1-2	ASSQGGGTGYGYT
TRBV10-3	.	TRBJ2-5	AISESKGQGAFKETQY
TRBV10-3	.	TRBJ2-1	AGGQGTNNEQF
TRBV5-1	.	TRBJ2-1	ASSLEVTLYNEQF
TRBV21-1	few	TRBJ2-1	ASSKRRRRRGEQF
TRBV7-9	few	TRBJ2-4	ASSPQGATAKNIQY
TRBV12-3/TRBV12-4	few	TRBJ1-1	ASSARTAKNTEAF
TRBV5-6	few	TRBJ2-5	ASSWQGRETQY
TRBV5-1	.	TRBJ2-1	ASSYTGLAGNNEQF
TRBV20-1	.	TRBJ2-5	SAYFAQETQY